Listed below are T cell receptor beta chains from one sample, sequenced in a study of blood T cells in healthy people across ages. TCRdb re-analysed the 5' RACE reads in MiXCR, keeping a single row per CDR3 protein. The table records 1.5 million to 2 million distinct CDR3 sequences, approximately 50% of them present only once. Sequencing was carried out using blood. The source is a woman in her forties in good health. Each CDR3 is given with its conserved first and last residue. A D gene is named only where the DNA matches it firmly. Size values are once, few and many counts, or a class for expanded clones, and some rows have none.

J gene	V gene	clone size	D gene	CDR3 protein	CDR3 DNA
TRBJ2-1	TRBV4-3	.	.	CASSQDGNRMNEQFF	TGCGCCAGCAGCCAAGATGGGAACAGGATGAATGAGCAGTTCTTC
TRBJ2-3	TRBV3-1	.	.	CASSLHVSATQYF	TGTGCCAGCAGCCTCCATGTTAGCGCAACGCAGTATTTT
TRBJ2-1	TRBV19	.	TRBD2	CASSTGTSGNNEQFF	TGTGCCAGTAGTACAGGGACTAGCGGAAACAATGAGCAGTTCTTC
TRBJ2-3	TRBV7-3	.	TRBD1	CASSLMGTGGSDTQYF	TGTGCCAGCAGCTTAATGGGAACAGGGGGGTCAGATACGCAGTATTTT
TRBJ2-3	TRBV14	once	.	CASSQEQFQGPTDTQYF	TGTGCCAGCAGCCAAGAACAATTCCAGGGCCCTACAGATACGCAGTATTTT
TRBJ2-5	TRBV29-1	many	TRBD2	CSVFGLAGDQETQYF	TGCAGCGTCTTCGGACTAGCGGGGGATCAAGAGACCCAGTACTTC
TRBJ2-7	TRBV20-1	.	TRBD2	CSALTSGRDAEQYF	TGCAGTGCTCTGACTAGCGGGAGGGACGCTGAGCAGTACTTC
TRBJ2-3	TRBV28	.	.	CASSPQLVPDTQYF	TGTGCCAGCAGCCCTCAGTTGGTTCCAGATACGCAGTATTTT
TRBJ2-7	TRBV12-3/TRBV12-4	few	.	CASSPRNYPYEQYF	TGTGCCAGCAGTCCCCGAAACTATCCCTACGAGCAGTACTTC
TRBJ2-1	TRBV12-5	.	TRBD1	CASGTGGPYNEQFF	TGTGCTAGTGGGACAGGGGGCCCATACAATGAGCAGTTCTTC
TRBJ1-2	TRBV11-2	.	.	CASSPRRPEGGYTF	TGTGCCAGCAGCCCCAGGCGACCAGAGGGAGGCTACACCTTC
TRBJ2-7	TRBV2	.	.	CASSEFGGQSYEQYF	TGTGCCAGCAGTGAATTTGGGGGCCAGTCCTACGAGCAGTACTTC
TRBJ2-3	TRBV4-3	few	.	CASSQDEMARGQYF	TGCGCCAGCAGCCAAGATGAAATGGCGAGGGGGCAGTATTTT
TRBJ1-5	TRBV4-3	few	.	CASSQDNRAGNQPQHF	TGCGCCAGCAGCCAAGATAACAGGGCAGGCAATCAGCCCCAGCATTTT
TRBJ2-7	TRBV7-8	.	.	CASSSRRVSVDEQYF	TGTGCCAGCAGCTCGAGGCGGGTGTCAGTAGACGAGCAGTACTTC
TRBJ2-4	TRBV27	.	TRBD2	CASSPRGGTNIQYF	TGTGCCAGCAGTCCCCGGGGGGGGACGAACATTCAGTACTTC
TRBJ2-3	TRBV6-5	.	TRBD2	CASSYNGGAVTQYF	TGTGCCAGCAGTTACAACGGGGGGGCGGTTACGCAGTATTTT
TRBJ2-3	TRBV20-1	.	.	CSARDPRTPRYAYF	TGCAGTGCTAGAGATCCTAGGACCCCCAGATACGCGTATTTT
TRBJ2-3	TRBV5-1	.	.	CASSLRGGELSDTQYF	TGCGCCAGCAGCTTGAGAGGGGGGGAACTTTCAGATACGCAGTATTTT
TRBJ2-7	TRBV7-2	.	.	CASSLQGGVGEQYF	TGTGCCAGCAGCTTACAAGGGGGGGTGGGCGAGCAGTACTTC
TRBJ1-1	TRBV27	.	TRBD1	CASSSPGQGAPGTEAFF	TGTGCCAGCAGTTCGCCGGGACAGGGGGCGCCGGGCACTGAAGCTTTCTTT
TRBJ1-2	TRBV6-5	few	.	CASSYGDRAWGYGYTF	TGTGCCAGCAGTTACGGGGATCGGGCTTGGGGCTATGGCTACACCTTC
TRBJ1-6	TRBV6-1	.	.	CASSDYGAGWRANSPLHF	TGTGCCAGCAGTGACTATGGGGCAGGGTGGAGGGCGAATTCACCCCTCCACTTT
TRBJ2-7	TRBV5-1	few	.	CASSLDSLLSYEQYF	TGCGCCAGCAGCTTGGACTCCCTTCTCTCCTACGAGCAGTACTTC
TRBJ2-7	TRBV28	few	.	CASSFRLSAEGSYEQYF	TGTGCCAGCAGTTTCCGGTTGAGCGCAGAGGGGAGCTACGAGCAGTACTTC
TRBJ1-2	TRBV19	once	TRBD1	CASSRRQGDNYGYTF	TGTGCCAGTAGTCGACGACAGGGAGATAACTATGGCTACACCTTC
TRBJ2-3	TRBV12-3/TRBV12-4	few	TRBD2	CASSMTSGGIYTQYF	TGTGCCAGCAGTATGACTAGCGGGGGGATTTATACGCAGTATTTT
TRBJ1-2	TRBV20-1	few	TRBD1	CSARTQGARTYGYTF	TGCAGTGCTAGAACCCAGGGGGCGCGAACCTATGGCTACACCTTC
TRBJ2-5	TRBV9	.	TRBD2	CASSPGGGYQYF	TGTGCCAGCAGTCCCGGGGGGGGGTATCAGTACTTC
TRBJ2-1	TRBV12-3/TRBV12-4	once	.	CASSCTVEDEQFF	TGTGCCAGCAGTTGTACAGTCGAGGATGAGCAGTTCTTC
TRBJ2-7	TRBV29-1	.	.	CSAEVRNYEQYF	TGCAGCGCCGAGGTCCGAAATTACGAGCAGTACTTC
TRBJ1-6	TRBV12-3/TRBV12-4	.	TRBD1	CASSGTGGGSPLHF	TGTGCCAGCAGTGGGACAGGGGGCGGTTCACCCCTCCACTTT
TRBJ1-2	TRBV5-1	.	.	CASSLVFGGTNYGYTF	TGCGCCAGCAGCTTGGTCTTCGGGGGAACTAACTATGGCTACACCTTC
TRBJ2-7	TRBV4-2	.	TRBD1	CASSHGGQGPYEQYF	TGTGCCAGCAGCCATGGGGGACAGGGCCCCTACGAGCAGTACTTC
TRBJ2-1	TRBV24-1	.	.	CATSDPTGQEGNELFF	TGTGCCACCAGTGATCCAACCGGACAGGAGGGGAATGAGCTGTTCTTC
TRBJ2-6	TRBV3-1	.	.	CASSQRLLQSRSGANVLTF	TGTGCCAGCAGCCAGCGCCTACTCCAGTCCCGCTCTGGGGCCAACGTCCTGACTTTC
TRBJ2-1	TRBV6-1	.	.	CASRHPFGLYNEQFF	TGTGCCAGCAGACATCCCTTTGGACTATACAATGAGCAGTTCTTC
TRBJ2-5	TRBV28	.	.	CASSSGTNLYF	TGTGCCAGCAGCTCCGGGACCAACCTGTACTTC
TRBJ2-1	TRBV5-1	.	TRBD2	CASSSGGSGTSGGEFF	TGCGCCAGCAGCTCAGGGGGCTCCGGGACTAGCGGGGGGGAGTTCTTC
TRBJ1-3	TRBV6-2/TRBV6-3	.	.	CASSLPFGYSGNTIYF	TGTGCCAGCAGTCTACCGTTTGGATACTCTGGAAACACCATATATTTT